This TCR beta chain was sequenced for a study of blood T cell repertoires in COVID-19. Across the whole study: The analysed material was cDNA or gDNA that came from T cells, B-cell-depleted T cells, or PBMCs.

Losses at the gene ends were 5 bases for V and 4 bases for J; bases not matched to a gene: 9. The CDR3 is 15 amino acids. Germline CDR1 is LNHNV and CDR2 is YYDKDF (reference sequence). Repertoires were generated with immunoSEQ multiplex PCR, while TCRdb's copy carries only in-frame clones and drops some. This table holds about 93,000 clones, about 80% found once. V is TRBV15 and J is TRBJ2-3; 7 positions agree with TRBD2. The sequenced sample was peripheral blood. This clonotype was obtained from a human donor in a cohort sampled during active COVID-19. CDR3 loop: CATSHMAGEPDTQYF. In DNA, the CDR3 is TGTGCCACCAGCCATATGGCGGGAGAACCAGATACGCAGTATTTT.